This T cell receptor beta chain was observed in a study of cytotoxic CD8 clonotypes in ibrutinib-treated CLL. Assay used: immunoSEQ multiplex PCR; TCRdb lists only in-frame clones, some missing. The sample has 35,000 or so clones; around 70% are singletons. Study results and caveats: Public clonotypes occurred uncommonly; on treatment, they contracted or remained stable. Ibrutinib response saw clonality rise, and progression saw it return toward baseline. Samples were collected at differing times from sustained-remission and progressing patients.

J gave up 0 bases and V 5 bases, and 0 bases lay outside the gene matches. This CDR3 spans 14 amino acids. The V gene's germline CDR1 is SGHDT and CDR2 YYEEEE. This clone was picked up one time. Its antigen is as yet unknown. The clonotype comes from a human donor with chronic lymphocytic leukemia. The rearrangement joins TRBV5-6 to TRBJ2-4; the match to TRBD1 covers 9 bases. The sample in question was PBMCs, obtained before ibrutinib treatment. The CDR3 here is CASRGQGAKNIQYF. The CDR3 DNA is TGTGCCAGCAGGGGACAGGGAGCCAAAAACATTCAGTACTTC.